These 29 T cell receptor beta chains originate from one sample sequenced in a study of T cell responses to AZD1222 COVID-19 vaccine. Assay used: immunoSEQ multiplex PCR; TCRdb lists only in-frame clones, some missing. The table has 250,000 to 300,000 clones, approximately 94% seen once. The source material was peripheral blood, sampled 28 days after the second AZD1222 dose. The source is an adult who received the AZD1222 COVID-19 vaccine.

The chain combines TRBV28 with TRBJ1-1; the match to TRBD1 covers 9 bases. The CDR3 extends over 14 amino acids. The V gene's germline CDR1 is MDHEN and CDR2 SYDVKM. V dropped 2 bases and J dropped 5; count of bases not matched to a gene: 3. The CDR3 reads CASSLTGGWTEAFF. The CDR3, as DNA: TGTGCCAGCAGTTTAACAGGGGGCTGGACTGAAGCTTTCTTT. The whole variable domain, filled in from reference TRBV28 and TRBJ1-1, reads DVKVTQSSRYLVKRTGEKVFLECVQDMDHENMFWYRQDPGLGLRLIYFSYDVKMKEKGDIPEGYSVSREKKERFSLILESASTNQTSMYLCASSLTGGWTEAFFGQGTRLTVV.

This chain links TRBV5-1 with TRBJ1-5; 11 nucleotides match TRBD1. J was trimmed by 1 base and V by 4 bases; bases with no gene match: 4. Germline loops: CDR1 SGHRS, CDR2 YFSETQ. The CDR3 is made up of 16 amino acids. In DNA form, the CDR3 reads TGCGCCAGCAGCCTGGGGACAGGGGGAAGCAATCAGCCCCAGCATTTT. Protein: CASSLGTGGSNQPQHF.

This chain uses TRBV10-1 with TRBJ1-1, with a possible D match to TRBD1 (6 bases). The germline CDR1 and CDR2 sequences are WNHNN and SYGVQD (reference sequence). Trimming pared 6 bases from V and 2 bases from J, leaving 13 bases between. The CDR3 is made up of 14 amino acids. The CDR3 DNA reads as TGCGCCAGCAGGCAACCGGGACATAACACTGAAGCTTTCTTT. This translates into CASRQPGHNTEAFF.

This clone was recorded only once. This rearrangement joins TRBV5-1 to TRBJ2-2, with 7 bases lining up with TRBD2. J was trimmed by 6 bases and V by 3 bases; bases with no gene match: 8. The CDR3 is made up of 15 amino acids. Germline CDR1 SGHRS, CDR2 YFSETQ. This CDR3 is CASSSSLAGAGELFF. CDR3 DNA: TGCGCCAGCAGCTCAAGTCTTGCGGGAGCCGGGGAGCTGTTTTTT.

The J gene is TRBJ2-5, the V gene TRBV5-1; D may be TRBD1 (5 bases). Germline-derived CDR1 and CDR2 are SGHRS and YFSETQ. The CDR3 has 13 residues. Trimming removed 7 bases at V and 2 bases at J, with 12 bases between. This chain's CDR3 is CASAGSPQETQYF. CDR3 nucleotides: TGCGCCAGCGCAGGGTCCCCACAAGAGACCCAGTACTTC.

The rearrangement joins TRBV28 to TRBJ2-7; TRBD2 agrees at 7 bases. The ends lost 2 bases at V and 3 bases at J; junction bases unmatched: 7. The germline gives CDR1 MDHEN, CDR2 SYDVKM. This CDR3 has 15 residues. CDR3 coding DNA: TGTGCCAGCAGTTTAACTAGCGACCGCTTCTACGAGCAGTACTTC. As protein: CASSLTSDRFYEQYF.

CDR3 loop: CASRSQPNSNQPQHF. CDR3 coding DNA: TGTGCCAGCAGGTCACAGCCAAATAGCAATCAGCCCCAGCATTTT. The chain has TRBV6-1 and TRBJ1-5; D is ambiguous. The CDR3 contains 15 residues. Germline CDR1 reads MNHNS; CDR2 reads SASEGT. Between the trimmed V and J ends, which lost 6 bases and 0 bases, there was a span of 12 bases.

On this clone: Other DNA sequences in the sample encode the same CDR3. The V gene is TRBV3-1 (or the pseudogene TRBV3-2), the J gene TRBJ1-1; D unresolved. V lost 1 base, J lost 2 bases, and 5 bases lay in between. The CDR3 loop spans 13 amino acids. Germline CDR1 reads LGHDT; CDR2 reads YNNKEL (reference sequence). The CDR3 DNA reads as TGTGCCAGCAGCCAAGCCGGAAACACTGAAGCTTTCTTT. Its translation is CASSQAGNTEAFF.

V usage is TRBV4-2 and J usage is TRBJ2-7; D gene uncertain. Germline V gene data show CDR1 as LGHNA and CDR2 as YNFKEQ. Deletions cut 1 base from V and 8 bases from J, with 12 bases between. The CDR3 has 13 amino acids. The CDR3 here is CASSQGLGGQQYF. CDR3 nucleotides: TGTGCCAGCAGCCAAGGGCTAGGCGGCCAGCAGTACTTC.

This sequence joins TRBV10-1 and TRBJ1-5, with D perhaps TRBD1 (6 bases). The CDR3 runs to 15 residues. The germline gives CDR1 WNHNN, CDR2 SYGVQD (reference sequence). Trimming left V 0 bases short and J 3 bases short, with 9 bases between. The CDR3 nucleotides are TGCGCCAGCAGTGAGTCCGGGGGCCCCAATCAGCCCCAGCATTTT. Its protein product is CASSESGGPNQPQHF.

The chain carries TRBV5-4 and TRBJ2-1, with 12 positions matching TRBD2. Germline trimming cut 4 bases from V and 10 bases from J; bases unmatched to any gene: 9. This CDR3 is built from 15 residues. Germline CDR1 SGHNT, CDR2 YYREEE (reference sequence). CDR3 amino acids: CASSLRLAGAQEQFF. CDR3 nucleotides: TGTGCCAGCAGCCTACGACTAGCGGGAGCTCAAGAGCAGTTCTTC.

The rearrangement uses TRBV6-2 or TRBV6-3 and TRBJ1-1; D remains unclear. Trimming left V 7 bases short and J 1 base short, with 13 bases between. The CDR3 totals 14 residues. Germline V gives CDR1 MNHEY, CDR2 SVGEGT. CDR3 loop: CASTPPPGNTEAFF. Written as DNA, the CDR3 is TGTGCCAGCACCCCACCTCCGGGGAACACTGAAGCTTTCTTT.

This chain links TRBV5-8 with TRBJ2-7; 7 bases agree with TRBD1. Unmatched junction bases numbered 3, after V lost 4 bases and J lost 2 bases. Germline V gene data show CDR1 as SGHTS and CDR2 as YDEGEE. The CDR3 consists of 13 residues. This chain's CDR3 is CASSRDRAYEQYF. CDR3 bases: TGTGCCAGCAGCCGGGACAGAGCCTACGAGCAGTACTTC.

In DNA form, the CDR3 reads TGTGCCAGCCTAGCCTATGGTGCCTGGGAGCTGTTTTTT. Amino acids: CASLAYGAWELFF. The genes are TRBV19 and TRBJ2-2, with D perhaps matching TRBD2 (5 bases). Trimming cost V 9 bases and J 9 bases, with 17 bases left between them. CDR3 size: 13 residues. Germline CDR1 reads LNHDA; CDR2 reads SQIVND (reference sequence).

The chain couples TRBV12-3 or TRBV12-4 to TRBJ1-4; perhaps TRBD1 as D (6 bases). The CDR3 is made up of 13 amino acids. Trimming shortened V by 6 bases and J by 8 bases, and 13 bases separated the two germline ends. The CDR3 protein is CASSPGVGEKLFF. The CDR3 nucleotides are TGTGCCAGCAGCCCAGGGGTAGGAGAAAAACTGTTTTTT.

The chain is built from TRBV7-9 and TRBJ2-2, with no clear D. CDR1 and CDR2 from the germline V gene are SEHNR and FQNEAQ (reference sequence). The length of the CDR3 is 14 residues. Trimming removed 5 bases at V and 6 bases at J, with 13 bases between. The CDR3 protein is CASSSFELAGELFF. In nucleotides, the CDR3 is TGTGCCAGCAGCAGCTTCGAGTTAGCCGGGGAGCTGTTTTTT.

The chain couples TRBV9 to TRBJ2-7, with TRBD2 identical over 10 bases. Germline V CDR1 and CDR2: SGDLS, YYNGEE. The junction had 1 base not matched to a gene; V was cut back by 4 bases and J by 3 bases. The CDR3 has 13 amino acids. The CDR3 reads CASSPSGGYEQYF. CDR3 nucleotides: TGTGCCAGCAGCCCTAGCGGGGGCTACGAGCAGTACTTC. Full variable domain (outside the CDR3, taken from reference TRBV9 and TRBJ2-7): DSGVTQTPKHLITATGQRVTLRCSPRSGDLSVYWYQQSLDQGLQFLIQYYNGEERAKGNILERFSAQQFPDLHSELNLSSLELGDSALYFCASSPSGGYEQYFGPGTRLTVT.

The chain is built from TRBV7-8 and TRBJ1-6, with D uncertain. CDR3 length equals 12 residues. Germline CDR1 and CDR2: SGHVS and FQNEAQ. Deletions cut 3 bases from V and 10 bases from J, with 7 bases between. The CDR3 spells CASSFAESPLHF. CDR3 nucleotides: TGTGCCAGCAGCTTTGCGGAATCACCCCTCCACTTT.

The rearrangement joins TRBV29-1 to TRBJ1-5; TRBD1 might be the D (5 bases). V was cut by 6 bases and J by 7 bases, with 13 bases left in between. Germline CDR1 reads SQVTM; CDR2 reads ANQGSEA. CDR3 length: 12 amino acids. The CDR3 is CSVGTRGQPQHF. The DNA of the CDR3 is TGCAGCGTGGGGACCCGGGGACAGCCCCAGCATTTT.

The V call is TRBV13, the J call TRBJ2-7; 10 bases are a match to TRBD2. Germline-derived CDR1 and CDR2 are PRHDT and FYEKMQ (reference sequence). The CDR3 has 16 residues. With V trimmed by 4 bases and J by 1 base, 7 bases remained unmatched. The CDR3: CASSSFLAGVSYEQYF. The CDR3 nucleotides read TGTGCCAGCAGCTCGTTCCTAGCGGGGGTTTCCTACGAGCAGTACTTC.

The genes are TRBV13 and TRBJ1-4, with D maybe TRBD1 (6 bases). Deletions cut 3 bases from V and 3 bases from J, with 8 bases between. The CDR3 is made up of 14 amino acids. Germline lookup yields CDR1 PRHDT and CDR2 FYEKMQ (reference sequence). CDR3: CASSLRGPNEKLFF. In DNA, the CDR3 is TGTGCCAGCAGCTTGCGGGGGCCTAATGAAAAACTGTTTTTT.

The chain's CDR3 is CASRQGAQPQHF. CDR3 DNA: TGTGCCAGCAGACAGGGGGCCCAGCCCCAGCATTTT. This chain joins TRBV28 and TRBJ1-5; 9 bases match TRBD1. Germline V CDR1 and CDR2: MDHEN, SYDVKM. The CDR3 has 12 residues. J gave up 7 bases and V 6 bases, and 1 base lay outside the gene matches.

V gene TRBV5-1 combines with J gene TRBJ2-5, with 11 bases lining up with TRBD2. This CDR3 is 16 amino acids long. V gave up 1 base and J gave up 2 bases; unmatched junction bases: 4. Germline V gene data show CDR1 as SGHRS and CDR2 as YFSETQ. The CDR3 protein is CASSLWLAGGQETQYF. CDR3 nucleotides: TGCGCCAGCAGCTTGTGGCTAGCGGGGGGTCAAGAGACCCAGTACTTC.

The chain joins TRBV27 to TRBJ1-2; 11 positions match TRBD1. This CDR3 has 14 residues. CDR1 MNHEY and CDR2 SMNVEV come from the germline V gene (reference sequence). With V trimmed by 9 bases and J by 6 bases, 9 bases remained unmatched. The CDR3 DNA reads as TGTGCCAGTCGGACAGGGGGCGCTTTCGATGGCTACACCTTC. Translation: CASRTGGAFDGYTF.

The chain joins TRBV11-2 to TRBJ1-5, with D hard to call. Germline-derived CDR1 and CDR2 are SGHAT and FQNNGV. V gave up 0 bases and J gave up 4 bases, with 7 bases separating them. The CDR3 sequence is 14 residues long. The CDR3 DNA is TGTGCCAGCAGCTTAGAGCCGGGGAATCAGCCCCAGCATTTT. It is translated as CASSLEPGNQPQHF.

This clone was observed a single time. J is TRBJ2-1 and V is TRBV27; possibly TRBD1 or TRBD2 for D (5 bases each). The germline V gene encodes CDR1 MNHEY and CDR2 SMNVEV (reference sequence). The CDR3 length is 15 residues. V lost 5 bases, J lost 10 bases, and 21 bases lay in between. CDR3 sequence: CASSPIVMGRVEQFF. CDR3 DNA sequence: TGTGCCAGCAGTCCAATCGTAATGGGACGGGTAGAGCAGTTCTTC.

The chain uses TRBV7-9 and TRBJ2-7, with 8 bases aligning to TRBD1. Per germline, CDR1 SEHNR and CDR2 FQNEAQ (reference sequence). This CDR3 has 15 residues. V was pared by 4 bases and J by 3 bases, with 8 bases of the junction left unmatched. CDR3 protein: CASSSPGTGFYEQYF. In nucleotides, the CDR3 is TGTGCCAGCAGCTCCCCGGGGACAGGCTTCTACGAGCAGTACTTC.

CDR3 sequence reads: CASSVRDSNKWGYTF. The CDR3 nucleotides read TGTGCCAGCAGCGTCCGGGACAGCAATAAGTGGGGCTACACCTTC. The rearrangement uses TRBV9 and TRBJ1-2, with 7 bases fitting TRBD1. V was clipped by 2 bases and J by 8 bases; unmatched bases: 12. Looked up from germline, CDR1 is SGDLS and CDR2 is YYNGEE. The CDR3 is 15 amino acids.

J is TRBJ1-2 and V is TRBV7-9; D possibly corresponds to TRBD1 (6 bases). The germline V and J ends were trimmed by 5 bases and 4 bases, with 14 bases remaining between them. The CDR3 length is 14 residues. Per the germline V gene, CDR1 is SEHNR and CDR2 is FQNEAQ (reference sequence). The CDR3 protein is CASSHGQLLYGYTF. Written as DNA, the CDR3 is TGTGCCAGCAGCCACGGACAGCTCCTCTATGGCTACACCTTC.